The clone carrying this T cell receptor (beta chain) has a handful of counts. The target antigen is unknown. V lost 0 bases to trimming and J lost 3 bases, with 12 bases between them. Germline V gene lookup returns CDR1 SGDLS and CDR2 YYNGEE. The CDR3 has 15 residues. These data belong to a study of blood T cells in healthy people across ages. Primers used in a second PCR of roughly 6 to 12 cycles were a sample-barcoded 5' primer and a J-beta primer mix. TCRdb analysed the 5' RACE reads with MiXCR anew, one entry per CDR3 protein. Among under 1,000,000 distinct CDR3 sequences listed, roughly 34% were seen once. Regarding the study as a whole: Researchers judged that diversity estimates from one million T cells fell short of true values.

The sequencing sample was made of blood. The receptor was derived from a young man in good health. The chain links TRBV9 to TRBJ1-1; tentative D call: TRBD1 (6 bases). Here the CDR3 DNA reads TGTGCCAGCAGCGTAGAGGCGCAGGGGTACACTGAAGCTTTCTTT. Protein: CASSVEAQGYTEAFF. Supplemented by reference TRBV9 and TRBJ1-1, the full variable domain reads DSGVTQTPKHLITATGQRVTLRCSPRSGDLSVYWYQQSLDQGLQFLIQYYNGEERAKGNILERFSAQQFPDLHSELNLSSLELGDSALYFCASSVEAQGYTEAFFGQGTRLTVV.